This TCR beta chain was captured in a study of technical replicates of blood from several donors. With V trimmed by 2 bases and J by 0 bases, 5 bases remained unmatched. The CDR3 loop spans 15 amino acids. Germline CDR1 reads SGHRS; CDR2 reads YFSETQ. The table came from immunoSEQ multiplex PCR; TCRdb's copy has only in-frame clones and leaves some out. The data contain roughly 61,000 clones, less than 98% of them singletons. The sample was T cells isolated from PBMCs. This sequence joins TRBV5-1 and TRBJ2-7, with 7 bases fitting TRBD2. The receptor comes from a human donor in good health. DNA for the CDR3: TGCGCCAGCAGCTTAGGTCCTAGCGGCTCCTACGAGCAGTACTTC. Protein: CASSLGPSGSYEQYF.